This T cell receptor beta chain was recorded in a study of blood T cell repertoires in COVID-19. Study background: PBMCs, B-cell-depleted T cells, or T cells were the source of the cDNA or gDNA that made up the material.

Germline V gene lookup returns CDR1 LNHDA and CDR2 SQIVND (reference sequence). The CDR3 has 16 amino acids. The V and J ends lost 9 bases and 0 bases, in that order; junction bases with no gene match: 12. In the authors' workflow: Amplification of reference gene primers provided the estimated nucleated cell counts. Repertoires were generated with immunoSEQ multiplex PCR, while TCRdb's copy carries only in-frame clones and drops some. The D gene and trimming were derived from the DNA, and the V and J assignments and clone size from that table. The sample shows over 200,000 clones, 70% to 80% of them seen only once.

Sequencing input: peripheral blood. The chain combines TRBV19 with TRBJ1-1, with 8 bases matching TRBD1. The source is a woman older than 75 with acute or convalescent COVID-19. DNA of the CDR3: TGTGCCAGCCACCCAGGGGGCCTGGGGGTGAACACTGAAGCTTTCTTT. Translated, it gives CASHPGGLGVNTEAFF.